These T cell receptor beta chains were read from a single sample in a study of identical twins. MiXCR, run by TCRdb on the 5' RACE reads, gives a single entry per CDR3 protein. The table shows about 530,000 distinct CDR3 sequences, with approximately 20% occurring only once. The sample also formed part of further work on yellow fever vaccine responses in identical twins.

The sample consisted of CD4+ T cells sorted from blood. These receptors were obtained from a woman younger than 35 in good health. The CDR3 runs from the conserved cysteine through the conserved F or W.

j_gene,v_gene,CDR3aa
TRBJ1-2,TRBV12-3/TRBV12-4,CASSSDNYGYTF
TRBJ2-4,TRBV10-1,CASSERQGLENIQYF
TRBJ1-4,TRBV5-1,CASNRDSPNEKLFF
TRBJ1-1,TRBV10-3,CAISEAGGSTEAFF
TRBJ2-3,TRBV10-3,CAINPGQGATDTQYF
TRBJ2-7,TRBV28,CASSEALAGGSHEQYF
TRBJ2-7,TRBV7-9,CASSLSGGAISEQYF
TRBJ2-3,TRBV10-1,CASSDRESSTDTQYF
TRBJ2-2,TRBV12-5,CARAGENTGELFF
TRBJ1-2,TRBV5-1,CASSEGTATNYGYTF
TRBJ2-2,TRBV12-3/TRBV12-4,CASSTGPPNTGELFF
TRBJ2-3,TRBV25-1,CASSESAGGLRDTQYF
TRBJ2-2,TRBV24-1,CATSDSAGAYTGELFF
TRBJ2-5,TRBV10-2,CASRDPRQGALETQYF
TRBJ2-3,TRBV15,CATSRRTSWDTDTQYF
TRBJ2-3,TRBV20-1,CSARTPDTQYF
TRBJ2-1,TRBV5-1,CASSLDFTGGNEQFF
TRBJ2-7,TRBV7-6,CASGIGVLSYEQYF
TRBJ2-1,TRBV13,CASSPIRDPPSYNEQFF
TRBJ2-1,TRBV7-3,CASSGELAGLSSYNEQFF
TRBJ2-1,TRBV15,CATSRDSPKNYNEQFF
TRBJ1-1,TRBV7-8,CASSNVEAFF
TRBJ2-5,TRBV5-1,CASSQDRPFQETQYF
TRBJ1-1,TRBV12-3/TRBV12-4,CASSPWTGRNTEAFF
TRBJ2-1,TRBV5-1,CASSASGVYNEQFF
TRBJ1-4,TRBV20-1,CSATPGQFLNEKLFF
TRBJ1-1,TRBV12-3/TRBV12-4,CASSLAGGMRAFF
TRBJ2-1,TRBV6-1,CASSQTSGRTYNEQFF
TRBJ2-3,TRBV20-1,CSALTSRGPDTQYF
TRBJ2-7,TRBV4-2,CASSQVGAGDPHEQYF
TRBJ1-1,TRBV27,CASRTDRATEAFF
TRBJ2-2,TRBV11-3,CASSPGNLNTGELFF
TRBJ2-7,TRBV28,CASSRASGSTPYEQYF
TRBJ1-1,TRBV15,CATSSPLRSGTEAFF
TRBJ1-2,TRBV28,CASSLFRGTNYGYTF